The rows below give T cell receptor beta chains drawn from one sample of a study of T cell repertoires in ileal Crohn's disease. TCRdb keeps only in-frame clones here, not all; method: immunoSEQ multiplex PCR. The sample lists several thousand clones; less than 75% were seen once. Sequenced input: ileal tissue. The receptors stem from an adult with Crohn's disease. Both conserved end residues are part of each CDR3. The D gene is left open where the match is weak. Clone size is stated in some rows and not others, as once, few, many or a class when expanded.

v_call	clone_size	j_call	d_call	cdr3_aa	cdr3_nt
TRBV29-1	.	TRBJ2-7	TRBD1	CSVETGDYEQYF	TGCAGCGTTGAAACAGGGGACTACGAGCAGTACTTC
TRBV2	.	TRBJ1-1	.	CASSEWVAVTEAFF	TGTGCCAGCAGTGAATGGGTTGCGGTAACTGAAGCTTTCTTT
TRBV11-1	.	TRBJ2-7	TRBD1	CASSLRDRAYYEQYF	TGTGCCAGCAGCTTAAGGGACAGAGCCTATTACGAGCAGTACTTC
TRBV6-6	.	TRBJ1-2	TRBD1	CASRTGIDYGYTF	TGTGCCAGCAGGACAGGGATTGACTATGGCTACACCTTC
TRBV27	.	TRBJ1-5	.	CASSSSDSGINQPQHF	TGTGCCAGCAGTTCCTCGGACAGTGGGATCAATCAGCCCCAGCATTTT
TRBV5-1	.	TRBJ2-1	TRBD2	CASSLASGGSWQFF	TGCGCCAGCAGCTTGGCTAGCGGGGGGTCTTGGCAGTTCTTC
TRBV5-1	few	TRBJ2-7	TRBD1	CASSLGDRDHEQYF	TGCGCCAGCAGCTTAGGGGACAGGGATCACGAGCAGTACTTC
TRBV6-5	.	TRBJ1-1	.	CASIQAGTGNTEAFF	TGTGCCAGCATTCAAGCGGGGACGGGGAACACTGAAGCTTTCTTT
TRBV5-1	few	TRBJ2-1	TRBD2	CASSLVAGLAGYNEQFF	TGCGCCAGCAGCTTGGTAGCGGGACTAGCGGGATACAATGAGCAGTTCTTC
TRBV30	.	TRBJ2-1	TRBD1	CAWIRDSYNEQFF	TGTGCCTGGATTCGGGACAGCTACAATGAGCAGTTCTTC
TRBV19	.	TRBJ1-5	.	CASSPGPYQPQHF	TGTGCCAGTAGCCCTGGGCCGTATCAGCCCCAGCATTTT
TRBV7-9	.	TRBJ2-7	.	CASSLEGHPRGYF	TGTGCCAGCAGCTTAGAAGGACACCCCAGGGGGTACTTC
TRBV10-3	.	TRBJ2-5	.	CAISESSETQYF	TGTGCCATCAGTGAGTCAAGCGAGACCCAGTACTTC
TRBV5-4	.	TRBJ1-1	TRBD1	CASSFRGLDTEAFF	TGTGCCAGCAGCTTCAGGGGGCTGGACACTGAAGCTTTCTTT
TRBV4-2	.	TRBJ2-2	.	CASSPGVSTGELFF	TGTGCCAGCAGCCCCGGGGTGTCCACCGGGGAGCTGTTTTTT